This is a list of T cell receptor beta chains from one sample in a study of T cell responses to AZD1222 COVID-19 vaccine. Data came from immunoSEQ multiplex PCR; TCRdb stores just in-frame clones and leaves some out. The sample comprises about 130,000 clones, over 75% of which are singletons, and more than 5.5% rests with the top ten. The sequencing here drew on peripheral blood, taken 28 days after the second AZD1222 dose. These receptors were obtained from an adult who received the AZD1222 COVID-19 vaccine. Both conserved end residues are part of each CDR3. D genes are given only for firm matches. Not all rows give a size; the values are once, few, many and, for expanded clones, a class.

>TRBD2|-|TRBV30|TRBJ2-7
CATSGSSEQYF
TGTGCCACTAGCGGGAGCTCCGAGCAGTACTTC
>TRBD2|-|TRBV13|TRBJ2-7
CASSLATSGTGYEQYF
TGTGCCAGCAGCTTAGCGACTAGCGGGACGGGCTACGAGCAGTACTTC
>TRBD1|-|TRBV5-1|TRBJ1-3
CASSSLQGSGNTIYF
TGCGCCAGCAGCTCCCTACAGGGGTCTGGAAACACCATATATTTT
>TRBD2|-|TRBV4-1|TRBJ2-3
CASSLTRGRGTDTQYF
TGCGCCAGCAGCCTTACCCGCGGGAGGGGCACAGATACGCAGTATTTT
>-|-|TRBV11-3|TRBJ2-1
CASSRGGRGEQFF
TGTGCCAGCAGCCGTGGGGGCCGGGGTGAGCAGTTCTTC
>-|-|TRBV29-1|TRBJ1-4
CSAGARTSEKLFF
TGCAGCGCGGGAGCCCGGACTAGTGAAAAACTGTTTTTT
>-|-|TRBV5-4|TRBJ1-4
CASSQFGGANEKLFF
TGTGCCAGCAGCCAATTTGGAGGAGCTAATGAAAAACTGTTTTTT
>TRBD1|-|TRBV30|TRBJ1-1
CAWSVQGDTEAFF
TGTGCCTGGAGTGTACAGGGGGACACTGAAGCTTTCTTT
>TRBD1|-|TRBV9|TRBJ1-6
CASSVAPLGQGAVTLHF
TGTGCCAGCAGCGTAGCCCCACTGGGACAGGGGGCGGTAACCCTCCACTTT
>TRBD1|once|TRBV6-5|TRBJ2-7
CASRGQVEHYEQYF
TGTGCCAGCAGGGGACAGGTAGAGCACTACGAGCAGTACTTC
>-|-|TRBV28|TRBJ2-3
CASSITSDGTDTQYF
TGTGCCAGCAGCATTACTAGTGATGGCACAGATACGCAGTATTTT
>-|-|TRBV2|TRBJ1-5
CASMTEGPQHF
TGTGCCAGCATGACAGAGGGGCCCCAGCATTTT
>-|-|TRBV5-8|TRBJ1-6
CASSLGGNSPLHF
TGTGCCAGCAGCTTAGGGGGGAACTCACCCCTCCACTTT
>TRBD2|-|TRBV15|TRBJ2-3
CATSRGTSADTQYF
TGTGCCACCAGCCGCGGGACTAGCGCGGATACGCAGTATTTT
>TRBD2|-|TRBV24-1|TRBJ2-3
CATGGSRGGTDTQYF
TGTGCCACGGGCGGGAGCCGGGGGGGCACAGATACGCAGTATTTT
>-|-|TRBV7-2|TRBJ2-3
CASSFYRAGADTQYF
TGTGCCAGCAGCTTTTACAGGGCGGGGGCAGATACGCAGTATTTT
>-|-|TRBV19|TRBJ2-1
CASSIRIEAGSSYEQFF
TGTGCCAGTAGTATAAGAATCGAAGCGGGTTCCAGCTATGAGCAGTTCTTC
>-|-|TRBV12-3/TRBV12-4|TRBJ2-7
CASRGSYEQYF
TGTGCCAGCAGAGGATCCTACGAGCAGTACTTC
>TRBD1|-|TRBV6-5|TRBJ1-2
CASSYSGTGKGYTF
TGTGCCAGCAGTTACTCGGGGACAGGGAAGGGCTACACCTTC
>TRBD1|-|TRBV2|TRBJ1-6
CAGDRGDSPLHF
TGTGCCGGGGACAGGGGGGATTCACCCCTCCACTTT
>-|-|TRBV11-3|TRBJ2-1
CASSPRGEQFF
TGTGCCAGCAGCCCCCGGGGGGAGCAGTTCTTC
>-|-|TRBV28|TRBJ2-7
CASSLYPGGVGSYEQYF
TGTGCCAGCAGTTTATATCCAGGTGGGGTGGGGAGCTACGAGCAGTACTTC
>TRBD1|-|TRBV6-1|TRBJ1-2
CASSERDRPHGYTF
TGTGCCAGCAGTGAGAGGGACAGGCCCCATGGCTACACCTTC
>TRBD1|-|TRBV5-1|TRBJ2-3
CASSLDRGSQYF
TGCGCCAGCAGCCTCGACAGGGGTTCGCAGTATTTT